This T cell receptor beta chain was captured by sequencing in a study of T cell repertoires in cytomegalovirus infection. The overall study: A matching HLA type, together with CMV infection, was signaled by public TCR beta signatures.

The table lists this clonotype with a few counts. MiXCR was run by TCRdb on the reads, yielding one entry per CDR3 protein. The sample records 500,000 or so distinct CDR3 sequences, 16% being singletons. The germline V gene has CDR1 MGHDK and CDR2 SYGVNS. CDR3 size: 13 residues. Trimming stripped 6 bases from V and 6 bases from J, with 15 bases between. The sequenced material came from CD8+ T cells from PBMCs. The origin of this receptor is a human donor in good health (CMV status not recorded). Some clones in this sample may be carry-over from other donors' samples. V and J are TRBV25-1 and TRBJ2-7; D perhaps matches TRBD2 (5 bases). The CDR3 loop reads CASRDWGWSEQYF. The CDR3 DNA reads TGTGCCAGCAGGGACTGGGGATGGTCCGAGCAGTACTTC.